This T cell receptor beta chain stems from a study of T cells in Graves' hyperthyroidism and ophthalmopathy. Broader study findings: The model anticipated ophthalmopathy a median around six months pre-onset.

TCR beta CDR3 regions were amplified from RNA. Initially, a first-round RT-PCR of the TCR CDR3 employed the HTBI primer set. TCRdb passed the multiplex PCR reads through MiXCR, listing each CDR3 protein once. The profile shows about 640,000 distinct CDR3 sequences, around 21% of them singletons. The source of the PBMCs was 8.5 to 10 ml of fresh peripheral blood. In this sample, this clonotype turned up many times. Its antigen is unidentified. This CDR3 has 16 amino acids. Germline V gene lookup returns CDR1 MNHEY and CDR2 SMNVEV (reference sequence). V gave up 4 bases and J gave up 7 bases; unmatched junction bases: 8.

The source is a young man with Graves' ophthalmopathy. Sequences were obtained from blood. The chain employs TRBV27 and TRBJ2-1; TRBD2 aligns across 12 bases. This CDR3 reads CASSSLLAGGLNEQFF. In nucleotides, the CDR3 is TGTGCCAGCAGTTCCTTACTAGCGGGAGGTTTGAATGAGCAGTTCTTC.